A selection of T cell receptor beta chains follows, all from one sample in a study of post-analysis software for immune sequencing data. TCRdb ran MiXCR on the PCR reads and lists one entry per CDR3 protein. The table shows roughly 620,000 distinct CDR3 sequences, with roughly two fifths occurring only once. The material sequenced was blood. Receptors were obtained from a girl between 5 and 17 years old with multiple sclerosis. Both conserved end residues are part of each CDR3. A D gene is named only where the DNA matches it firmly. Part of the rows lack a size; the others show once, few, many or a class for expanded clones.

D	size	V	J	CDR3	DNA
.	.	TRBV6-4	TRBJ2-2	CASSIGTNTGELFF	TGTGCCAGCAGTATAGGGACGAACACCGGGGAGCTGTTTTTT
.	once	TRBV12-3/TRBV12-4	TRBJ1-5	CASSLEGSGNQPQHF	TGTGCCAGCAGTTTGGAAGGTTCCGGCAATCAGCCCCAGCATTTT
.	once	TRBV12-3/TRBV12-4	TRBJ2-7	CASSFRLGYHEQYF	TGTGCCAGCAGTTTCCGGCTAGGGTACCACGAGCAGTACTTC
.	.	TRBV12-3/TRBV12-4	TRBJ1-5	CASSVGISLNQPQHF	TGTGCCAGCAGTGTCGGGATCTCACTGAATCAGCCCCAGCATTTT
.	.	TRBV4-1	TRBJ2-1	CASSQGFTQDEQFF	TGCGCCAGCAGCCAAGGGTTTACTCAGGATGAGCAGTTCTTC
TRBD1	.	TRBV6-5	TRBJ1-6	CASQGAGTPLHF	TGTGCCAGCCAGGGGGCTGGGACACCCCTCCACTTT
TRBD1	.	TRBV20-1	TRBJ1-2	CSAEPPGQTRYGYTF	TGCAGTGCTGAACCTCCGGGACAGACGAGATATGGCTACACCTTC
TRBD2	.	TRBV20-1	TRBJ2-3	CSATTSGGRTDTQYF	TGCAGTGCTACGACTAGCGGGGGACGCACAGATACGCAGTATTTT
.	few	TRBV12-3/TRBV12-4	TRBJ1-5	CASTLSGGVDQPQHF	TGTGCCAGCACCCTATCAGGAGGGGTGGATCAGCCCCAGCATTTT
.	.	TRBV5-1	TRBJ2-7	CASSSHRAGRTYEQYF	TGCGCCAGCAGCTCCCACAGGGCAGGAAGGACCTACGAGCAGTACTTC
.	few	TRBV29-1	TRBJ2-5	CSVYPPTARGTQYF	TGCAGCGTTTACCCCCCGACAGCGCGAGGGACCCAGTACTTC
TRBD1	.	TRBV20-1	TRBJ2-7	CSARGGTGGDEQYF	TGCAGTGCTAGAGGAGGGACAGGGGGCGACGAGCAGTACTTC
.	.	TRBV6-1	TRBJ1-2	CASSEGGRPVGYTF	TGTGCCAGCAGTGAAGGTGGCAGGCCGGTGGGCTACACCTTC
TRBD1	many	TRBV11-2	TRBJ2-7	CASSLYRGSYEQYF	TGTGCCAGCAGCTTGTACAGGGGGTCCTACGAGCAGTACTTC
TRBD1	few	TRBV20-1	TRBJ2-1	CSARPLPGQEYNEQFF	TGCAGTGCTAGGCCACTTCCGGGACAGGAATACAATGAGCAGTTCTTC